This T cell receptor (beta chain) came from a study of cytomegalovirus exposure and HLA in healthy donors. Looking at the study overall: Approximately 77 million unique TCRs from HLA-typed donors were held in an early release of data. Study conclusions and caveats: Later genetic work tied a missense DCLRE1C variant to beta-chain V and J trimming.

Notes on this clone: Its antigen is still unknown.

The PCR used 60 Vbeta and 13 Jbeta primers. Data came from immunoSEQ multiplex PCR; TCRdb stores just in-frame clones and leaves some out. This table lists some 130,000 clones. Input material: PBMCs. The source is a woman in her 40s in good health and CMV-seropositive.

The CDR3 is CASSSAGETQYF. CDR3 nucleotides: TGTGCCAGCAGTTCAGCGGGAGAGACCCAGTACTTC. The chain links TRBV6-6 to TRBJ2-5; TRBD2 might be the D (6 bases). V was clipped by 4 bases and J by 4 bases, with 7 bases between them. Germline V CDR1 and CDR2: MNHNY, SVGAGI (reference sequence). The CDR3 sequence is 12 residues long.